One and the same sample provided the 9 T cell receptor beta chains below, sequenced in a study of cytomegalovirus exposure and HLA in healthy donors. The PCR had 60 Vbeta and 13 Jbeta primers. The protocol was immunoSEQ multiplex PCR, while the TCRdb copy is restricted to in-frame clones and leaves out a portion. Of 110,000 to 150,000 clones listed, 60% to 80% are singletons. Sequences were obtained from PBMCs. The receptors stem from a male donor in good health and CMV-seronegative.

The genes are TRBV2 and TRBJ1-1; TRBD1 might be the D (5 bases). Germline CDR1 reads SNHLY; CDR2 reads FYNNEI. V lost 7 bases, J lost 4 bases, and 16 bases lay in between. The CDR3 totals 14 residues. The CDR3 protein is CASKTREGGTEAFF. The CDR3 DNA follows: TGTGCCAGCAAAACCAGGGAAGGTGGCACTGAAGCTTTCTTT.

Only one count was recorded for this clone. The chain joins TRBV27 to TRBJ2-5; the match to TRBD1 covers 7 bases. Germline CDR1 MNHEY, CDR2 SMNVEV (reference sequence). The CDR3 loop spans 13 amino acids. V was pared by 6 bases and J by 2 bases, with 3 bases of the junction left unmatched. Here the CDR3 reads CASRKGAQETQYF. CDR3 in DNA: TGTGCCAGCAGAAAGGGGGCTCAAGAGACCCAGTACTTC.

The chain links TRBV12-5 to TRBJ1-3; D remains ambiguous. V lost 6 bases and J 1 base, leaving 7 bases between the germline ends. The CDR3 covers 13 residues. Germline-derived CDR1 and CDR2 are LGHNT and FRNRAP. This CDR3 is CASGAISGNTIYF. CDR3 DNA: TGTGCTAGTGGGGCCATTTCTGGAAACACCATATATTTT.

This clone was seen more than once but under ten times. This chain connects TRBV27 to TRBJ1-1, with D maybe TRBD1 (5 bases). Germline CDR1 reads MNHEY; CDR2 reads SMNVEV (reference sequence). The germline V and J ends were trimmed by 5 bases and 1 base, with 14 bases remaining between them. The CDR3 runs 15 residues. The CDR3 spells CASSLLGEENTEAFF. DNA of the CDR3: TGTGCCAGCAGTCTCTTGGGGGAGGAGAACACTGAAGCTTTCTTT.

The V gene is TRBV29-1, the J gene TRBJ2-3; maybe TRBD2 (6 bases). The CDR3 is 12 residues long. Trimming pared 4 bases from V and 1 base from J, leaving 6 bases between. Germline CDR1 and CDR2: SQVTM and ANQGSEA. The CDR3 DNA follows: TGCAGCGTTGGGGGGGGCACAGATACGCAGTATTTT. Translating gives CSVGGGTDTQYF.

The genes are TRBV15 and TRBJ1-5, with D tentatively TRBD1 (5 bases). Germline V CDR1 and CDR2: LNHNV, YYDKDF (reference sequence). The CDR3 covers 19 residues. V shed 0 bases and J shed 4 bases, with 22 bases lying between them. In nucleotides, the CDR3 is TGTGCCACCAGCAGAGATATCCTGGACAAAGCTTTAAGGAATCAGCCCCAGCATTTT. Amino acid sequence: CATSRDILDKALRNQPQHF.

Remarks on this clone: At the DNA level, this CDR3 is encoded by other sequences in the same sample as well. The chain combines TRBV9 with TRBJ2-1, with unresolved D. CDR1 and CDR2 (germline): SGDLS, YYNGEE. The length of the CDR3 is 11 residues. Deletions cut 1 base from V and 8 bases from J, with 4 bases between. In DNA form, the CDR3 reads TGTGCCAGCAGCGTAAGAGATGAGCAGTTCTTC. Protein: CASSVRDEQFF.

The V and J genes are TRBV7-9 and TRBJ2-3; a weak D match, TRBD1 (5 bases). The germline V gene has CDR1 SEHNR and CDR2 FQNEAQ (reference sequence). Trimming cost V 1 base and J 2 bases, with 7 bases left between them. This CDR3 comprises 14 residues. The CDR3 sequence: CASSLEGNTDTQYF. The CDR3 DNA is TGTGCCAGCAGCTTAGAGGGGAACACAGATACGCAGTATTTT.

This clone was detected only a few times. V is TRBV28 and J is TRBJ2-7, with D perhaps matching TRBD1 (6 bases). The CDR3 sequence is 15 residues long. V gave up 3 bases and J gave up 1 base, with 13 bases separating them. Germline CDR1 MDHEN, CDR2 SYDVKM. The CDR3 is CASSFVRRGSYEQYF. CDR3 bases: TGTGCCAGCAGTTTCGTGCGAAGGGGGTCCTACGAGCAGTACTTC.